The 16 T cell receptor beta chains below come from one sample, sequenced in a study of neurological immune-mediated disorders. TCRdb itself ran the 5' RACE reads through MiXCR, one entry per CDR3 protein. The sample has tens of thousands of distinct CDR3 sequences, approximately 4.1% seen once. The sequenced material came from PBMCs. The receptor set was obtained from a man aged 50 or older with multiple sclerosis.

This clonotype has ten or more counts. The gene calls are TRBV20-1 and TRBJ1-6; TRBD1 matches at 7 bases. Per the germline V gene, CDR1 is DFQATT and CDR2 is SNEGSKA (reference sequence). The V segment lost 1 base and the J segment 7 bases; nucleotides outside the gene matches: 10. CDR3 length equals 16 residues. The CDR3 bases are TGCAGTGCTAGAGGAGCGACAGGGTTGCTCAATTCACCCCTCCACTTT. Translated, it gives CSARGATGLLNSPLHF.

In its sample, this clonotype was seen a few times. The V call is TRBV7-2, the J call TRBJ2-1; TRBD2 matches 11 bases. The length of the CDR3 is 16 residues. Germline CDR1 reads SGHTA; CDR2 reads FQGNSA. The V segment lost 3 bases and the J segment 7 bases; nucleotides outside the gene matches: 8. In DNA, the CDR3 is TGTGCCAGCAGCTTCTTTAGCGGGGGGGCCATAAATGAGCAGTTCTTC. Translation gives CASSFFSGGAINEQFF. Combining the CDR3 with reference TRBV7-2 and TRBJ2-1 gives the whole variable domain GAGVSQSPSNKVTEKGKDVELRCDPISGHTALYWYRQSLGQGLEFLIYFQGNSAPDKSGLPSDRFSAERTGGSVSTLTIQRTQQEDSAVYLCASSFFSGGAINEQFFGPGTRLTVL.

This chain connects TRBV20-1 to TRBJ2-1; D is perhaps TRBD2 (7 bases). The V and J ends lost 3 bases and 4 bases respectively, with 22 bases between them. The germline V gene encodes CDR1 DFQATT and CDR2 SNEGSKA (reference sequence). CDR3 length equals 17 residues. CDR3 protein: CSARVGHGGRGYNEQFF. As DNA, the CDR3 is TGCAGTGCTAGGGTAGGGCACGGGGGGCGGGGATACAATGAGCAGTTCTTC.

This clonotype was found many times. The chain links TRBV3-1 to TRBJ2-7; D is uncertain. The CDR3 is made up of 14 amino acids. The germline gives CDR1 LGHDT, CDR2 YNNKEL (reference sequence). V was pared by 0 bases and J by 0 bases, with 6 bases between. CDR3 residues: CASSQDLRSYEQYF. CDR3 in DNA: TGTGCCAGCAGCCAAGATTTACGCTCCTACGAGCAGTACTTC.

The CDR3 region has the DNA TGTGCCAGCAGTAACAGGGGAAGATCCGGGGAGCTGTTTTTT. It specifies CASSNRGRSGELFF. The chain recombines TRBV12-3 or TRBV12-4 with TRBJ2-2; 7 bases map to TRBD1. This CDR3 contains 14 residues. Trimming removed 5 bases from V and 6 bases from J; junction bases left unmatched: 6.

This clonotype was observed a handful of times. V and J are TRBV7-9 and TRBJ2-7, with a weak D call TRBD2 (6 bases). CDR1 is SEHNR, CDR2 FQNEAQ, per germline (reference sequence). V shed 5 bases and J shed 1 base, with 15 bases lying between them. The CDR3 spans 15 residues. The CDR3 here is CASSLGRGKSYEQYF. The CDR3 nucleotides are TGTGCCAGCAGCCTCGGGCGCGGGAAATCCTACGAGCAGTACTTC.

This clonotype was counted ten times or more. The chain recombines TRBV20-1 with TRBJ2-5; D remains unclear. This CDR3 has 12 residues. V lost 3 bases, J lost 2 bases, and 7 bases lay in between. Germline V lookup: CDR1 DFQATT, CDR2 SNEGSKA (reference sequence). CDR3 DNA sequence: TGCAGTGCTAGCGTCCAACAAGAGACCCAGTACTTC. This sequence encodes CSASVQQETQYF.

This clonotype has at least ten counts. The V and J genes are TRBV4-1 and TRBJ2-5, with D possibly matching TRBD2 (7 bases). The CDR3 has 13 residues. Germline loops: CDR1 MGHRA, CDR2 YSYEKL. V was cut by 7 bases and J by 5 bases, with 14 bases left in between. CDR3 bases: TGCGCCAGCAACCGTGGGGGGGGCGAGACCCAGTACTTC. Amino acid sequence: CASNRGGGETQYF.

This clonotype was detected ten times or more. The chain joins TRBV7-6 to TRBJ2-5; TRBD1 aligns across 7 bases. Per the germline V gene, CDR1 is SGHVS and CDR2 is FNYEAQ. V gave up 0 bases and J gave up 2 bases; unmatched junction bases: 0. The CDR3 has 14 residues. DNA of the CDR3: TGTGCCAGCAGCTTAGCGGGACAGCAAGAGACCCAGTACTTC. Its translation is CASSLAGQQETQYF.

This clonotype occurred many times. The rearrangement links TRBV30 to TRBJ1-5, with 7 bases identical to TRBD1. CDR3 length: 15 amino acids. Germline V gives CDR1 GTSNPN, CDR2 SVGIG (reference sequence). J was trimmed by 5 bases and V by 0 bases; bases with no gene match: 7. This CDR3 is CAWSVRQGGDQPQHF. In DNA form, the CDR3 reads TGTGCCTGGAGTGTCAGACAGGGTGGCGATCAGCCCCAGCATTTT.

The chain recombines TRBV5-1 with TRBJ1-1, with 7 bases that match TRBD1. CDR3 size: 14 residues. Trimming cost V 1 base and J 0 bases; bases outside gene matches: 0. CDR1 and CDR2 from the germline V gene are SGHRS and YFSETQ. The CDR3 DNA is TGCGCCAGCAGCTTGACAGGGGTGAACACTGAAGCTTTCTTT. This translates into CASSLTGVNTEAFF.

This clonotype was detected only a few times. The J gene is TRBJ2-3, the V gene TRBV10-3; a weak D match, TRBD1 (5 bases). Germline V gene sequence: CDR1 ENHRY, CDR2 SYGVKD. CDR3 length equals 15 residues. The V gene lost 2 bases and the J gene lost 8 bases, with 17 bases spanning the gap. The CDR3 DNA follows: TGTGCCATCAGTGAGAAGGGCCTCGGGCAGGGTACGCAGTATTTT. As protein: CAISEKGLGQGTQYF.

This clonotype was seen more than once but under ten times. V and J are TRBV20-1 and TRBJ2-1, with TRBD2 matching 8 bases. Per germline, CDR1 DFQATT and CDR2 SNEGSKA (reference sequence). This CDR3 is 14 amino acids long. V lost 0 bases, J lost 2 bases, and 0 bases stayed unmatched. CDR3 amino acids: CSARDGGAYNEQFF. The CDR3 DNA reads as TGCAGTGCTAGAGACGGGGGGGCCTACAATGAGCAGTTCTTC.

This clonotype has at least ten counts. V usage is TRBV12-3 or TRBV12-4 and J usage is TRBJ2-5; TRBD1 is a possible D gene (7 bases). This CDR3 has 14 amino acids. V was pared by 6 bases and J by 5 bases, with 16 bases between. CDR3 sequence (DNA): TGTGCCAGCAGCCGGGCAGGGGGGTGGGAGACCCAGTACTTC. Its translation: CASSRAGGWETQYF.

This clonotype was observed at least ten times. This chain connects TRBV20-1 to TRBJ1-1; D unresolved. This CDR3 has 13 amino acids. Germline-derived CDR1 and CDR2 are DFQATT and SNEGSKA (reference sequence). With 6 bases removed from V and 5 bases from J, the gap between germline ends came to 16 bases. CDR3 sequence reads: CSADRGRRTEAFF. The DNA of the CDR3 is TGCAGTGCCGACCGCGGACGGCGGACTGAAGCTTTCTTT.

This clonotype was counted ten times or more. The V gene is TRBV20-1, the J gene TRBJ2-1; D ambiguous. CDR3 length: 15 residues. In germline, CDR1 is DFQATT, CDR2 SNEGSKA (reference sequence). Trimming pared 1 base from V and 0 bases from J, leaving 10 bases between. The CDR3 nucleotides read TGCAGTGCTAGAGGACACCCTAGCTCCTACAATGAGCAGTTCTTC. Translating gives CSARGHPSSYNEQFF.